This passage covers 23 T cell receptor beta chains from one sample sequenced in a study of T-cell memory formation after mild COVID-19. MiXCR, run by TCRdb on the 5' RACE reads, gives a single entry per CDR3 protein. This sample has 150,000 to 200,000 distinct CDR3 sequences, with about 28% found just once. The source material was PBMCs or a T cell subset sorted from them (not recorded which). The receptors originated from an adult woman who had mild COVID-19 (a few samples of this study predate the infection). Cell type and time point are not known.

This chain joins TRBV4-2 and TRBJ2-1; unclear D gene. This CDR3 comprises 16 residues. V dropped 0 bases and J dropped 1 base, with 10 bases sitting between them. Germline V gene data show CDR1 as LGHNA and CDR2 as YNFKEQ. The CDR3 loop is CASSQDSLGSYNEQFF. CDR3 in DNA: TGTGCCAGCAGCCAAGATTCTTTGGGGTCCTACAATGAGCAGTTCTTC.

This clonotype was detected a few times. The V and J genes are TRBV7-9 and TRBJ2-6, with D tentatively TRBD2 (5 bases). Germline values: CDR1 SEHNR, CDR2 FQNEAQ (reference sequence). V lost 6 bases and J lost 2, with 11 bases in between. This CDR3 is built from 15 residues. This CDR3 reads CASSSPGAGANVLTF. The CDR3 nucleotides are TGTGCCAGCAGTTCCCCCGGGGCTGGGGCCAACGTCCTGACTTTC.

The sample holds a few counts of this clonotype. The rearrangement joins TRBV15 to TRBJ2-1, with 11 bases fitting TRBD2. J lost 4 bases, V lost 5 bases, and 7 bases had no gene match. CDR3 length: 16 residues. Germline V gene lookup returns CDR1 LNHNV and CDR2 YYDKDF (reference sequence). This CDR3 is CATSETRLAGYNEQFF. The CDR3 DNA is TGTGCCACCAGCGAAACCCGACTAGCGGGGTACAATGAGCAGTTCTTC.

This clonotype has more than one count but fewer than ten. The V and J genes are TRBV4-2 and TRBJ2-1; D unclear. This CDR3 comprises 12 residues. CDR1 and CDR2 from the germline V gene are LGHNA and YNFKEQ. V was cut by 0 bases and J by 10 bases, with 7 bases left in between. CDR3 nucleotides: TGTGCCAGCAGCCAAGATTTTGAAGAGCAGTTCTTC. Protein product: CASSQDFEEQFF.

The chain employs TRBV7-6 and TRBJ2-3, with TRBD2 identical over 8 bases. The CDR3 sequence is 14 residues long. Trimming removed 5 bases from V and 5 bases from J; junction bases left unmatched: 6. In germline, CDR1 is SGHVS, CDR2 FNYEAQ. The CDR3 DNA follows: TGTGCCAGCAGCCGTGGACTAGCAGGAGATACGCAGTATTTT. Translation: CASSRGLAGDTQYF.

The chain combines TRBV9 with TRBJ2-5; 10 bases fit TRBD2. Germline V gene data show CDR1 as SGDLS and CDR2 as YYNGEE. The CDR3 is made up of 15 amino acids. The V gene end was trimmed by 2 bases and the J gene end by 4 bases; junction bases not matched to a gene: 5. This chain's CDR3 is CASSVSGGALETQYF. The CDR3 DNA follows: TGTGCCAGCAGCGTCAGCGGGGGGGCGTTAGAGACCCAGTACTTC.

The CDR3 reads CASSHPGQESYGYTF. CDR3 DNA: TGTGCCAGCAGTCATCCGGGACAGGAGTCCTATGGCTACACCTTC. The chain has TRBV4-2 and TRBJ1-2; 8 positions match TRBD1. The CDR3 has 15 amino acids. The junction had 10 bases not matched to a gene; V was cut back by 6 bases and J by 4 bases. Germline-derived CDR1 and CDR2 are LGHNA and YNFKEQ.

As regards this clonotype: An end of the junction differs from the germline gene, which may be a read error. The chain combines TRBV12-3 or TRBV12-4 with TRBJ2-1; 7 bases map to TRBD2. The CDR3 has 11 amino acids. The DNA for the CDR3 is TGTGCCAGCAGTGCTGGACTAGTGAGGGGATTC. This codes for CASSAGLVRGF.

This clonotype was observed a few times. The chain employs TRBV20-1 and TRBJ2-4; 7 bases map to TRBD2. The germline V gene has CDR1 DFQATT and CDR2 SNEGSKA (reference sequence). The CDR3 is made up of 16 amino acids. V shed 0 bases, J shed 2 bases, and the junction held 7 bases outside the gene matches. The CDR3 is CSARDGRGWTKNIQYF. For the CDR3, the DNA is TGCAGTGCTAGAGATGGGCGGGGGTGGACCAAAAACATTCAGTACTTC.

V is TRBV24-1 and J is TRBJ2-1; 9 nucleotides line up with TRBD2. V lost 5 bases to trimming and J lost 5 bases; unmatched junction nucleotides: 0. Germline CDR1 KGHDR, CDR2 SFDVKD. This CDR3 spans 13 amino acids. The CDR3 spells CATSGLADNEQFF. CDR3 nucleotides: TGTGCCACCAGTGGACTAGCGGACAATGAGCAGTTCTTC.

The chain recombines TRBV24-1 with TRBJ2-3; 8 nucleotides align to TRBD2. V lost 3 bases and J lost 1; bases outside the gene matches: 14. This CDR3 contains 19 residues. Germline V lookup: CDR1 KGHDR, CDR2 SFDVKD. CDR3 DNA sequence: TGTGCCACCAGTGATCCGACATATGCTTTGGGACTAGGCACAGATACGCAGTATTTT. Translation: CATSDPTYALGLGTDTQYF.

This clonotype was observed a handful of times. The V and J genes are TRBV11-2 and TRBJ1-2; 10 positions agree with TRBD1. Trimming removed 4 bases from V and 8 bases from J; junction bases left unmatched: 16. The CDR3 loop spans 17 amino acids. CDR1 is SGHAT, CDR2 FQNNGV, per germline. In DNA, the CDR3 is TGTGCCAGCAGCTCTAGGAGGTCCGGGACAGGGGTGAAGGGCTACACCTTC. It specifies CASSSRRSGTGVKGYTF.

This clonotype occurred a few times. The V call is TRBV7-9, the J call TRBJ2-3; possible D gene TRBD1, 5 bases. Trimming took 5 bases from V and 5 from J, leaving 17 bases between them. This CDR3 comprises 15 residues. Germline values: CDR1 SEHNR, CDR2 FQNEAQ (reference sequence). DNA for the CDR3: TGTGCCAGCAGCGCCAGGGTTGGATTCAGAGATACGCAGTATTTT. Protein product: CASSARVGFRDTQYF.

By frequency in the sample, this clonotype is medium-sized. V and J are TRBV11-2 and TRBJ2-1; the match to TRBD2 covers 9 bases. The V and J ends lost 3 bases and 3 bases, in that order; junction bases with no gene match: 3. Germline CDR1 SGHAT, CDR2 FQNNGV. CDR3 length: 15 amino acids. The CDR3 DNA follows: TGTGCCAGCAGCTTGGGACTAGCAGACTACAATGAGCAGTTCTTC. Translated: CASSLGLADYNEQFF. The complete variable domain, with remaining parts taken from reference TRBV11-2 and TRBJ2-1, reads EAGVAQSPRYKIIEKRQSVAFWCNPISGHATLYWYQQILGQGPKLLIQFQNNGVVDDSQLPKDRFSAERLKGVDSTLKIQPAKLEDSAVYLCASSLGLADYNEQFFGPGTRLTVL.

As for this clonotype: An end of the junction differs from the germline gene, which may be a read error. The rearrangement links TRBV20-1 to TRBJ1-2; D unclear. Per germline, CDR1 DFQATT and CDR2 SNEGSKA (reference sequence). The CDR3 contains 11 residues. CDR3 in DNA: TGCAGTGCTGCAGACAACTCTGGCTACACCTTC. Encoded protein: CSAADNSGYTF.

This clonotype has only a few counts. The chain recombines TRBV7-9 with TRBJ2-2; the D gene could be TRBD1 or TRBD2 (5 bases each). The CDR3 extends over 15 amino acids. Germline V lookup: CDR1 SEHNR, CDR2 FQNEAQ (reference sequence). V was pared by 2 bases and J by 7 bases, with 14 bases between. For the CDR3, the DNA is TGTGCCAGCAGCTTATCCGGGGCCGCAGACGGGGAGCTGTTTTTT. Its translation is CASSLSGAADGELFF.

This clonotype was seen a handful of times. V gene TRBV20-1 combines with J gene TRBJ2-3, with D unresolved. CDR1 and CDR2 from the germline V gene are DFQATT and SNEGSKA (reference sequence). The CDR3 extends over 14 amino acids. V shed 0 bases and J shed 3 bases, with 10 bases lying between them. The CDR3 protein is CSARDARFTDTQYF. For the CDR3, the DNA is TGCAGTGCTAGAGATGCTAGGTTTACAGATACGCAGTATTTT.

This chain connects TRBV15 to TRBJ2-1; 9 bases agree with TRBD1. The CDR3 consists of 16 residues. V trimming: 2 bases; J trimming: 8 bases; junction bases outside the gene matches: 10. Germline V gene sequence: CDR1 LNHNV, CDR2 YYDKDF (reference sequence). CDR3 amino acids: CATSRIRDRVEDEQFF. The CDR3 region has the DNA TGTGCCACCAGCAGAATTAGGGACAGGGTTGAGGATGAGCAGTTCTTC.

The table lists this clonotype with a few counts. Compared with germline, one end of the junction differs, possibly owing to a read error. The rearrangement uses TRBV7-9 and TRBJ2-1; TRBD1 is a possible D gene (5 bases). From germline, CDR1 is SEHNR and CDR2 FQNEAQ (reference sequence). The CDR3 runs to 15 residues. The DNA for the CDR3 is TGTGCCAGCAGCTCTACAGGAAAGACCTACAATGAGCATTTCTTC. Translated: CASSSTGKTYNEHFF.

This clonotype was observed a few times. CDR3 bases: TGCAGTGCTAGAGATCTCCGGGGCAATCAGCCCCAGCATTTT. Its translation is CSARDLRGNQPQHF. The V gene is TRBV20-1, the J gene TRBJ1-5; D gene ambiguous. V was cut by 0 bases and J by 2 bases, with 8 bases left in between. In germline, CDR1 is DFQATT, CDR2 SNEGSKA (reference sequence). The CDR3 has 14 residues.

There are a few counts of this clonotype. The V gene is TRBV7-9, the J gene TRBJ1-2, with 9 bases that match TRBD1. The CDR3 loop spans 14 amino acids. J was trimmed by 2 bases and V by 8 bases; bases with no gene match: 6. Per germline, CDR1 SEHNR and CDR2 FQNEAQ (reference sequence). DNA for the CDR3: TGTGCCAGCTTAAGGACAGGGGCGAACTATGGCTACACCTTC. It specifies CASLRTGANYGYTF.

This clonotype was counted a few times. The CDR3 sequence: CASSSPDRGFYNEQFF. The DNA for the CDR3 is TGTGCCAGCAGCTCGCCCGACAGGGGATTCTACAATGAGCAGTTCTTC. This chain links TRBV7-6 with TRBJ2-1; TRBD1 matches 8 bases. Trimming removed 4 bases from V and 3 bases from J; junction bases left unmatched: 8. The CDR3 runs 16 residues. The germline CDR1 and CDR2 sequences are SGHVS and FNYEAQ.

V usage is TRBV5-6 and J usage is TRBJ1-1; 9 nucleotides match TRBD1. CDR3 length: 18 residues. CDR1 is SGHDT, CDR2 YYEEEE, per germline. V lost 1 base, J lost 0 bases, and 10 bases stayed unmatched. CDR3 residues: CASSLRSGTGSMNTEAFF. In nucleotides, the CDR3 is TGTGCCAGCAGCTTGAGGTCCGGGACAGGGTCCATGAACACTGAAGCTTTCTTT.